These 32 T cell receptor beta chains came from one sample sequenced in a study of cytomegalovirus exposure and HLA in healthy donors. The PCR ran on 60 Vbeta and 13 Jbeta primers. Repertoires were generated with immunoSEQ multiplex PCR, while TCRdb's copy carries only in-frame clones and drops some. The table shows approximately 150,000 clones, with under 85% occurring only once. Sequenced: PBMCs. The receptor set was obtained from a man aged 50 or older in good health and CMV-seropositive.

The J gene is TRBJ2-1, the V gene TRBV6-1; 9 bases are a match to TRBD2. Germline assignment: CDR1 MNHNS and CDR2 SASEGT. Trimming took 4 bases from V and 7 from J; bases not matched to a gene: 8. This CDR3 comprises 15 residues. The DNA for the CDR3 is TGTGCCAGCAGTGTGCGGCTAGCGGGATTGAATGAGCAGTTCTTC. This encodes CASSVRLAGLNEQFF.

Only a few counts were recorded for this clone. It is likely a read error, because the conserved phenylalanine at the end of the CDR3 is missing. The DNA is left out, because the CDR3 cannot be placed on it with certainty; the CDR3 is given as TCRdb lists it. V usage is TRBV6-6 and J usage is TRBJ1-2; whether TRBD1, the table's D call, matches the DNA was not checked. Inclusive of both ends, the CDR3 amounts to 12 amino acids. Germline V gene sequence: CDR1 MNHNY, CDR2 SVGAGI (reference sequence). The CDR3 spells CASSSSGTGWFV.

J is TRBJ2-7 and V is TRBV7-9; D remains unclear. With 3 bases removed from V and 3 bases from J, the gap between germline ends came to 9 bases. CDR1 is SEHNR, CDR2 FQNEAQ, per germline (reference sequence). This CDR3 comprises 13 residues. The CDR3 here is CASSFDNYYEQYF. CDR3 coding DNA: TGTGCCAGCAGCTTCGACAATTACTACGAGCAGTACTTC.

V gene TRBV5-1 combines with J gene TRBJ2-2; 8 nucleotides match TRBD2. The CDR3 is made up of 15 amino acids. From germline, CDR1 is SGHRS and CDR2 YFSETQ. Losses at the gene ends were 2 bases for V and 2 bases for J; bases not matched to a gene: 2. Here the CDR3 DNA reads TGCGCCAGCAGCTTAAGCGGGAGCAACACCGGGGAGCTGTTTTTT. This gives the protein CASSLSGSNTGELFF. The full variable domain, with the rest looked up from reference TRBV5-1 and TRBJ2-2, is KAGVTQTPRYLIKTRGQQVTLSCSPISGHRSVSWYQQTPGQGLQFLFEYFSETQRNKGNFPGRFSGRQFSNSRSEMNVSTLELGDSALYLCASSLSGSNTGELFFGEGSRLTVL.

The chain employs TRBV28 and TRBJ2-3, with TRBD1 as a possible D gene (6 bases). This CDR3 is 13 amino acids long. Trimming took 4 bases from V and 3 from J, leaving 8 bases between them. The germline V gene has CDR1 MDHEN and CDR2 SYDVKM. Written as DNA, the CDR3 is TGTGCCAGCAGTTACAGGGATACAGATACGCAGTATTTT. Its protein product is CASSYRDTDTQYF.

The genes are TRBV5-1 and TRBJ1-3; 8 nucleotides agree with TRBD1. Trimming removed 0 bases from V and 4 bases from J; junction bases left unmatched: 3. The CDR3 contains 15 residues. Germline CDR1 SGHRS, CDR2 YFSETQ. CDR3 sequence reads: CASSLDRGKGNTIYF. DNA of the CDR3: TGCGCCAGCAGCTTGGACAGGGGGAAGGGAAACACCATATATTTT.

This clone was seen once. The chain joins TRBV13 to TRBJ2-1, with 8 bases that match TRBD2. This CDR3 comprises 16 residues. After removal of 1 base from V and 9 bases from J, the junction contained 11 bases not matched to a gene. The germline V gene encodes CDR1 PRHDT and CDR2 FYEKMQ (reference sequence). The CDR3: CASSLEGREGRVEQFF. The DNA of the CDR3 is TGTGCCAGCAGCTTAGAGGGCCGGGAGGGCCGGGTTGAGCAGTTCTTC.

DNA of the CDR3: TGTGCCAGCTCAGGAGGGTTAGGACAGCCCCAGCATTTT. Residues: CASSGGLGQPQHF. The chain employs TRBV18 and TRBJ1-5, with D hard to call. The CDR3 spans 13 residues. Trimming cost V 5 bases and J 7 bases, with 12 bases left between them. Germline CDR1 and CDR2: KGHSH and LQKENI.

The chain's CDR3 is CASSPGTSGYEQYF. For the CDR3, the DNA is TGTGCCAGCAGCCCCGGGACTAGCGGGTACGAGCAGTACTTC. The chain is built from TRBV27 and TRBJ2-7; 12 positions agree with TRBD2. The CDR3 is 14 amino acids. The V gene end was trimmed by 6 bases and the J gene end by 4 bases; junction bases not matched to a gene: 4. The germline CDR1 and CDR2 sequences are MNHEY and SMNVEV (reference sequence).

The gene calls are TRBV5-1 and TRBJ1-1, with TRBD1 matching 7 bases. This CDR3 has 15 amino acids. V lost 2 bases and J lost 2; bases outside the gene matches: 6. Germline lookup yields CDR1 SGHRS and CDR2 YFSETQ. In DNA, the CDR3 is TGCGCCAGCAGCTTTCGGACAGGAGCCAACACTGAAGCTTTCTTT. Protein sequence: CASSFRTGANTEAFF.

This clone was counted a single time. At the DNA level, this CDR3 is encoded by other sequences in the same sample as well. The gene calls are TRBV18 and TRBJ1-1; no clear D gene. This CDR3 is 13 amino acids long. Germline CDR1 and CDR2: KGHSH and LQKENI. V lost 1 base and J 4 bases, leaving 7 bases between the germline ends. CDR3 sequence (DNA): TGTGCCAGCTCACCACAGGGAGGCACTGAAGCTTTCTTT. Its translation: CASSPQGGTEAFF. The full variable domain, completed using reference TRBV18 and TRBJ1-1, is NAGVMQNPRHLVRRRGQEARLRCSPMKGHSHVYWYRQLPEEGLKFMVYLQKENIIDESGMPKERFSAEFPKEGPSILRIQQVVRGDSAAYFCASSPQGGTEAFFGQGTRLTVV.

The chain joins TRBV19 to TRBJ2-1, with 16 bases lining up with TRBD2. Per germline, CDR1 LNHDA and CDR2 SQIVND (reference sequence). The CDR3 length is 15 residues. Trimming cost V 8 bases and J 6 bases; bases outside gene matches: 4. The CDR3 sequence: CASGGLAGGPNEQFF. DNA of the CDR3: TGTGCCAGTGGGGGACTAGCGGGAGGGCCCAATGAGCAGTTCTTC.

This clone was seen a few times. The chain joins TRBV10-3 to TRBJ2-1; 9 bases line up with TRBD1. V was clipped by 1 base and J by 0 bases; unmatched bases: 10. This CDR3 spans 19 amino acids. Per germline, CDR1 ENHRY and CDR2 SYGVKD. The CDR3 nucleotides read TGTGCCATCAGTGAGTGGGACAGGGTGGACAAAAGCTCCTACAATGAGCAGTTCTTC. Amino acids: CAISEWDRVDKSSYNEQFF.

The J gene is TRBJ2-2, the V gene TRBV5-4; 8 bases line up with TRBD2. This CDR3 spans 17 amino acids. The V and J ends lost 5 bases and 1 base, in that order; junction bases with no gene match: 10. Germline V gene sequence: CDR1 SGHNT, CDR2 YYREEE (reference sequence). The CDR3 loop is CASRPRGGRENTGELFF. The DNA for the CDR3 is TGTGCCAGCAGACCCCGGGGGGGCCGAGAGAACACCGGGGAGCTGTTTTTT.

CDR3 sequence reads: CACSTSGNTQYF. The CDR3 nucleotides read TGTGCCTGCTCGACTAGCGGGAATACGCAGTATTTT. The chain joins TRBV30 to TRBJ2-3; 11 nucleotides align to TRBD2. Germline CDR1 reads GTSNPN; CDR2 reads SVGIG (reference sequence). The V segment lost 6 bases and the J segment 7 bases; nucleotides outside the gene matches: 3. There are 12 residues in the CDR3.

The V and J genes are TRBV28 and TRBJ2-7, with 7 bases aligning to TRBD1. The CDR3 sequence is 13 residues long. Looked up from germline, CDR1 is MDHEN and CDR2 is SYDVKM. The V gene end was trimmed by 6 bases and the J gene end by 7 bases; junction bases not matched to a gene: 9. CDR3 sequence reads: CASSRTTGLEQYF. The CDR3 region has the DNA TGTGCCAGCAGCCGCACGACAGGGTTAGAGCAGTACTTC.

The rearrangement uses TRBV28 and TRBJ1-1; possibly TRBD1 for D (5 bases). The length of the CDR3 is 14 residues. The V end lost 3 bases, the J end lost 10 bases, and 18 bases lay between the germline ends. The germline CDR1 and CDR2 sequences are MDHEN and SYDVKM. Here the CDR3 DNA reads TGTGCCAGCAGTTTGGAAGACTTGCTCGGGGGAGCTTTCTTT. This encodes CASSLEDLLGGAFF.

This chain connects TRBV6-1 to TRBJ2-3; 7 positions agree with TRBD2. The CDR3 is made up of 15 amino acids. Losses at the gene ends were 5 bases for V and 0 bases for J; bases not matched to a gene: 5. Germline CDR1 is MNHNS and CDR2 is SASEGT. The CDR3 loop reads CASSWGGGSTDTQYF. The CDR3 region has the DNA TGTGCCAGCAGTTGGGGCGGGGGTAGCACAGATACGCAGTATTTT.

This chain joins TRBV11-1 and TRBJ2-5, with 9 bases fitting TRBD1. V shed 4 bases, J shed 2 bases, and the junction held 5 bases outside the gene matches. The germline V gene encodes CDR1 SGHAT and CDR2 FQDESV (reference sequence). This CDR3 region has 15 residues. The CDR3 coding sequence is TGTGCCAGCAGCTCGTTTGGGACAGGGCAAGAGACCCAGTACTTC. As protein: CASSSFGTGQETQYF.

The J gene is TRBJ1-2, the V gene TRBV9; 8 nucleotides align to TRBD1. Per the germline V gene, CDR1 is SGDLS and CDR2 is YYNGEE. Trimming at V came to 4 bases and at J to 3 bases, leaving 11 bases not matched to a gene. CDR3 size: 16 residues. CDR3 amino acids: CASSTNKGQGDYGYTF. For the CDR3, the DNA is TGTGCCAGCAGCACGAACAAAGGACAGGGAGACTATGGCTACACCTTC.

The CDR3 reads CASAGLAGNEQFF. The CDR3 DNA reads TGCGCCAGCGCAGGACTAGCGGGTAATGAGCAGTTCTTC. The rearrangement joins TRBV5-1 to TRBJ2-1; 11 nucleotides line up with TRBD2. The J segment lost 7 bases and the V segment lost 7 bases, leaving 4 bases of the junction unmatched. The germline V gene has CDR1 SGHRS and CDR2 YFSETQ. This CDR3 contains 13 residues.

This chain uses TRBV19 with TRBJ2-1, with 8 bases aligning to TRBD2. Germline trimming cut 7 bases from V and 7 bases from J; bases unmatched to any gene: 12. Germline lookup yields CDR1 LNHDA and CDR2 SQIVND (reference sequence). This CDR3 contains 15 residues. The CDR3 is CASTPGGTRSNEQFF. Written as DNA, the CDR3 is TGTGCCAGTACCCCGGGAGGGACAAGGAGTAATGAGCAGTTCTTC. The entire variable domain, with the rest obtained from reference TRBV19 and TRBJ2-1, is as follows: DGGITQSPKYLFRKEGQNVTLSCEQNLNHDAMYWYRQDPGQGLRLIYYSQIVNDFQKGDIAEGYSVSREKKESFPLTVTSAQKNPTAFYLCASTPGGTRSNEQFFGPGTRLTVL.

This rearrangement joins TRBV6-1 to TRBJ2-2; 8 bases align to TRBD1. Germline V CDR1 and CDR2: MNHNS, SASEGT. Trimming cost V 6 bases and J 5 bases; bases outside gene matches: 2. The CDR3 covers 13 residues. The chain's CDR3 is CASRYRGTGELFF. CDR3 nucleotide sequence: TGTGCCAGCAGGTACAGGGGGACCGGGGAGCTGTTTTTT.

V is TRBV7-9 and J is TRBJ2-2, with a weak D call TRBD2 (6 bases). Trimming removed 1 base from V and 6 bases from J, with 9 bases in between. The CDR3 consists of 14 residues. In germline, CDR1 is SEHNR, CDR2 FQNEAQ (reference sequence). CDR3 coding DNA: TGTGCCAGCAGCTTAGGTCCGGGAGCCGGGGAGCTGTTTTTT. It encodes CASSLGPGAGELFF.

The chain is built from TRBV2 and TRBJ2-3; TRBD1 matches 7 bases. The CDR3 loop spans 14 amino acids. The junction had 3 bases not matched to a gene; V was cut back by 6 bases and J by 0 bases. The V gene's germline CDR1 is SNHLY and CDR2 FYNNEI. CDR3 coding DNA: TGTGCCAGCAGAAGGACAGGTAGCACAGATACGCAGTATTTT. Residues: CASRRTGSTDTQYF.

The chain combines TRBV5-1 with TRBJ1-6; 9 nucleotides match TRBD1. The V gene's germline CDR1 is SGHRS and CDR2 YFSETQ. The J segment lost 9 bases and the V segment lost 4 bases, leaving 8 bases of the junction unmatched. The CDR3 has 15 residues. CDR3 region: CASSPTQGAGSPLHF. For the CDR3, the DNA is TGCGCCAGCAGCCCGACACAGGGGGCAGGTTCACCCCTCCACTTT.

This CDR3 is CASSIGGLELFF. The CDR3 DNA sequence: TGTGCCAGTAGTATTGGCGGTCTGGAACTGTTTTTT. V is TRBV19 and J is TRBJ1-4, with D hard to call. The germline gives CDR1 LNHDA, CDR2 SQIVND (reference sequence). V was shortened by 3 bases and J by 12 bases, with 11 bases between the two germline ends. The CDR3 runs 12 residues.

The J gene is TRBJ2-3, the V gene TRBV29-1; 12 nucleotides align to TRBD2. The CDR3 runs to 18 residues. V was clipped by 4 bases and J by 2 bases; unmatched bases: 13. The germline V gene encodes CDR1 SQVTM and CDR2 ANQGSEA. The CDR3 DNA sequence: TGCAGCGTTGTGCAAGGATTTCTAGCGGGGGGGTCCACAGATACGCAGTATTTT. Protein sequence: CSVVQGFLAGGSTDTQYF.

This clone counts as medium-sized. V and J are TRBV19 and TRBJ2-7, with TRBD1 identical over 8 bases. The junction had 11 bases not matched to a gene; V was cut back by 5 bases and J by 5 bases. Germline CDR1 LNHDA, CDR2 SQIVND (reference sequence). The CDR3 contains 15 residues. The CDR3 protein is CASSYRQGLFNEQYF. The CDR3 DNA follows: TGTGCCAGTAGTTATCGACAGGGGTTGTTCAACGAGCAGTACTTC.

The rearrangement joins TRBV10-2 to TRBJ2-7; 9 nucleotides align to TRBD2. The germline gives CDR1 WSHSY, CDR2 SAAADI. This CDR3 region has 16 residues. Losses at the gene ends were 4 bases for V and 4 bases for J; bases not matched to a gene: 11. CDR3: CASSVHGAGGLYEQYF. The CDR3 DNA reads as TGCGCCAGCAGTGTACACGGGGCGGGAGGGTTGTACGAGCAGTACTTC.

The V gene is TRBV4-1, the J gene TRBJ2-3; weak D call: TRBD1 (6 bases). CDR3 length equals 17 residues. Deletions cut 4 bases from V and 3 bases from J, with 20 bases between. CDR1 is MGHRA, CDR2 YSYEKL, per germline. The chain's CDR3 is CASSRGPPLQLTDTQYF. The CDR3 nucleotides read TGCGCCAGCAGCCGGGGGCCTCCCCTGCAGTTGACAGATACGCAGTATTTT.

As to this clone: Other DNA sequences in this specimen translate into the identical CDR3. The CDR3 coding sequence is TGTGCCAGCAGCGCCTACACAGATACGCAGTATTTT. It translates to CASSAYTDTQYF. The chain carries TRBV9 and TRBJ2-3; no reliable D call. Per germline, CDR1 SGDLS and CDR2 YYNGEE. V lost 3 bases to trimming and J lost 2 bases, with 4 bases between them. This CDR3 spans 12 amino acids.